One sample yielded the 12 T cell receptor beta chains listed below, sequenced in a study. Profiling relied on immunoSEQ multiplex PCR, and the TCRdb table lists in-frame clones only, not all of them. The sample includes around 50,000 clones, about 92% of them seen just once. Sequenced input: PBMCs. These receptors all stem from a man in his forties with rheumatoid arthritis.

As DNA, the CDR3 is TGTGCCAGCACCCCCGGACAGGAGGAAAATCAGCCCCAGCATTTT. Translation gives CASTPGQEENQPQHF. This sequence joins TRBV2 and TRBJ1-5; 7 bases agree with TRBD1. There are 15 residues in the CDR3. V was pared by 7 bases and J by 4 bases, with 10 bases of the junction left unmatched. CDR1 SNHLY and CDR2 FYNNEI come from the germline V gene.

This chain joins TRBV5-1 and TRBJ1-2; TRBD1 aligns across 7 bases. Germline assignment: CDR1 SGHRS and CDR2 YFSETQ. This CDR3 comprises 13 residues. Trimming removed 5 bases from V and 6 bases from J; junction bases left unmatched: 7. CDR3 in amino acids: CASRTTGSDGYTF. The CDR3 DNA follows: TGCGCCAGCAGGACGACAGGGAGTGATGGCTACACCTTC.

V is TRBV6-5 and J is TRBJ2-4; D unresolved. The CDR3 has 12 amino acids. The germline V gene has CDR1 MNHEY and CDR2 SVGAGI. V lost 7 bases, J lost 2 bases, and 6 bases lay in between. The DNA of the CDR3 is TGTGCCAGCATGAGGACCAAAAACATTCAGTACTTC. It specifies CASMRTKNIQYF.

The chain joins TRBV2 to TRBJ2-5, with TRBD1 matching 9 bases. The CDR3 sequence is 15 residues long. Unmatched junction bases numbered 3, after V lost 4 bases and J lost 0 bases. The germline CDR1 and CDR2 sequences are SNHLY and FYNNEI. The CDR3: CASSGGQGNQETQYF. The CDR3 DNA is TGTGCCAGCAGTGGGGGACAGGGCAACCAAGAGACCCAGTACTTC.

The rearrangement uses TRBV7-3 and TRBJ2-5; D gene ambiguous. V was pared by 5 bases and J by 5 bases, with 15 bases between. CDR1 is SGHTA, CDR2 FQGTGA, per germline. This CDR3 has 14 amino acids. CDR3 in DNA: TGTGCCAGCAGCGACCCCGGGCCGACGGAGACCCAGTACTTC. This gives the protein CASSDPGPTETQYF.

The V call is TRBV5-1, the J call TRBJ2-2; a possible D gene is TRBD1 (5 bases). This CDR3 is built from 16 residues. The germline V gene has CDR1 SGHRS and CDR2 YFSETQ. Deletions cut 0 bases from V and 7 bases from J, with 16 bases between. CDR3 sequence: CASSLVAGKVGGELFF. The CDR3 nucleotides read TGCGCCAGCAGCTTGGTGGCAGGGAAGGTCGGCGGGGAGCTGTTTTTT.

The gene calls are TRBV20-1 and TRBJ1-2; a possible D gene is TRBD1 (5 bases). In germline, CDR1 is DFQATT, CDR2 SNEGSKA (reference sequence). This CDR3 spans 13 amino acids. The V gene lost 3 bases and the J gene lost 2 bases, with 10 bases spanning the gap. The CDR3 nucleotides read TGCAGTGCTAGTGGGGACCGGAACTATGGCTACACCTTC. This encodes CSASGDRNYGYTF.

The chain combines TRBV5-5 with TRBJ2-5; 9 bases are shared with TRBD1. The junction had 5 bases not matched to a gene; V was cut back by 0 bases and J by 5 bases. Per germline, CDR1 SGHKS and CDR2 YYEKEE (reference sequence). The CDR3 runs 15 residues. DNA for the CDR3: TGTGCCAGCAGCTTGGACAGGGGGCGCGGGGAGACCCAGTACTTC. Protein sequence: CASSLDRGRGETQYF.

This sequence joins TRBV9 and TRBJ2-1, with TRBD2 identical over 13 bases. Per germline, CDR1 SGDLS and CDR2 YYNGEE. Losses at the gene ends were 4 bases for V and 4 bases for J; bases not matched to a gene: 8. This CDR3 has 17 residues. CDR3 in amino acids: CASSPRGLAGQYNEQFF. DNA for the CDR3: TGTGCCAGCAGCCCCCGGGGACTAGCGGGACAATACAATGAGCAGTTCTTC.

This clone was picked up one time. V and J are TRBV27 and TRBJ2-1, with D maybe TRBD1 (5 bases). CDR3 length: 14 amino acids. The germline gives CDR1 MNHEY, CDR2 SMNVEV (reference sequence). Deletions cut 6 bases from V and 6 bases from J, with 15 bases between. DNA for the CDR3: TGTGCCAGCAGCCCCGCCCCAGGGCCCAATGAGCAGTTCTTC. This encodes CASSPAPGPNEQFF.

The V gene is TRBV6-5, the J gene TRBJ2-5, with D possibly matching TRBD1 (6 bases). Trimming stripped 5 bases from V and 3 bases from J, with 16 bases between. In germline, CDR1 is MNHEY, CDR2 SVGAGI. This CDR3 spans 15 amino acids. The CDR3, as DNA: TGTGCCAGCAGTAGCACAGGGATCAGGGAAGAGACCCAGTACTTC. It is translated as CASSSTGIREETQYF.

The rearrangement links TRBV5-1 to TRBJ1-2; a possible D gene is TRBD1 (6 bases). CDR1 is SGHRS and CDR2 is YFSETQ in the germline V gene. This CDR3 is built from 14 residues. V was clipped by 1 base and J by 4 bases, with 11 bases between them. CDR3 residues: CASSLSGQIYGYTF. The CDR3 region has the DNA TGCGCCAGCAGCTTGTCCGGACAGATCTATGGCTACACCTTC.